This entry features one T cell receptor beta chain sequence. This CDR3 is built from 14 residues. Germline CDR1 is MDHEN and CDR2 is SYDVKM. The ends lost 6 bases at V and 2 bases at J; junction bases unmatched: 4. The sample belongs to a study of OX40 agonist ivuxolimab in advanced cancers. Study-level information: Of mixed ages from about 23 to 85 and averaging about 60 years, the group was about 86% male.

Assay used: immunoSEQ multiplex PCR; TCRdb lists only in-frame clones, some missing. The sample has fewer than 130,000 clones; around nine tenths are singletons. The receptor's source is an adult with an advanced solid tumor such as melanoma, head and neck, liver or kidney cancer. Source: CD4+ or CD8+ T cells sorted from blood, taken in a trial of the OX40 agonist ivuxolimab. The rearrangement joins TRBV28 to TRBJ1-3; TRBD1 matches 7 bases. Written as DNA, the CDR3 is TGTGCCAGCAGCCTGACAGGGACTGGAAACACCATATATTTT. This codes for CASSLTGTGNTIYF.